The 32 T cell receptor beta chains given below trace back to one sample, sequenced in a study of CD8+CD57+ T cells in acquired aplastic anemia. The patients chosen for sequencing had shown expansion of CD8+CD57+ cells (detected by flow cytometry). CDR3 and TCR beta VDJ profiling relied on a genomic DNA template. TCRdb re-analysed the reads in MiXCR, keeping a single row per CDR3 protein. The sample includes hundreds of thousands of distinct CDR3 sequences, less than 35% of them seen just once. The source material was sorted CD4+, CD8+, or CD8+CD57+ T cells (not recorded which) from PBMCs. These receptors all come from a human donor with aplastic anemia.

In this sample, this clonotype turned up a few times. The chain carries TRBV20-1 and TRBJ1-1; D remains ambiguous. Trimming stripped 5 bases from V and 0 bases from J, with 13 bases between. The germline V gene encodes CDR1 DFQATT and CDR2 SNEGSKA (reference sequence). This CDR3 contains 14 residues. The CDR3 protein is CSAQLGKLNTEAFF. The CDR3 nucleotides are TGCAGTGCTCAACTAGGCAAATTGAACACTGAAGCTTTCTTT.

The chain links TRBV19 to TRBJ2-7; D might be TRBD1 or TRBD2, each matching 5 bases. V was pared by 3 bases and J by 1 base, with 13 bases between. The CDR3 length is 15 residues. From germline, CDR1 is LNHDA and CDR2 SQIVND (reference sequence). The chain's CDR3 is CASSMWMGESYEQYF. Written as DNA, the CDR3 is TGTGCCAGTAGTATGTGGATGGGGGAATCCTACGAGCAGTACTTC.

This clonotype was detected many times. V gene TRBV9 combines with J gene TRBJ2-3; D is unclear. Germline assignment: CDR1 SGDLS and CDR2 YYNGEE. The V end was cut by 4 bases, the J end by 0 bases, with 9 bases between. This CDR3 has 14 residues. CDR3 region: CASSPPPSTDTQYF. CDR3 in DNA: TGTGCCAGCAGCCCACCCCCTAGCACAGATACGCAGTATTTT.

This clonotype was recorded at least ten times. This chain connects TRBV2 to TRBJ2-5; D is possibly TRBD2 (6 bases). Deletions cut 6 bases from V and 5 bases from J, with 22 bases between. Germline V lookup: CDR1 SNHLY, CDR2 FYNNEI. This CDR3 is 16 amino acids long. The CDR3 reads CASSETATGGPETQYF. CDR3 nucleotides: TGTGCCAGCAGCGAAACTGCGACCGGAGGGCCGGAGACCCAGTACTTC.

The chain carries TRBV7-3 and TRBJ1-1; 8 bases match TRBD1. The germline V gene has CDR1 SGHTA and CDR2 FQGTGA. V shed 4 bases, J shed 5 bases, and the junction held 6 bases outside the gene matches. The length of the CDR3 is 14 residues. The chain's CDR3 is CASSSTGGETEAFF. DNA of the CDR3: TGTGCCAGCAGCTCAACAGGGGGAGAGACTGAAGCTTTCTTT.

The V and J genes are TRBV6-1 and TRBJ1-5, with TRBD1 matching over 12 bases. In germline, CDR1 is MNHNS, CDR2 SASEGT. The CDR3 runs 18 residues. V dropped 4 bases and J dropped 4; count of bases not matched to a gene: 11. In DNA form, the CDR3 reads TGTGCCAGCAGTGTCGGGGACAGGGGGCGAGGTAGGAATCAGCCCCAGCATTTT. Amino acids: CASSVGDRGRGRNQPQHF.

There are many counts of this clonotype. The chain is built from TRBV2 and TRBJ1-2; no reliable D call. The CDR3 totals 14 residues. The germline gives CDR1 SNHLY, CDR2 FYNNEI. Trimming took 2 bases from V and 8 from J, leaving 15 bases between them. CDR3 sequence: CASSEKPWWKGYTF. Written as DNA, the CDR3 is TGTGCCAGCAGTGAAAAACCTTGGTGGAAGGGCTACACCTTC.

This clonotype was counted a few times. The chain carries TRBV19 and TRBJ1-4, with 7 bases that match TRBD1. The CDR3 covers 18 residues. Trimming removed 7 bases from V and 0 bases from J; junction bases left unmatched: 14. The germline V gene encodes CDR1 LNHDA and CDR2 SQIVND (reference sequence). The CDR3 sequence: CASKRTGWGVATNEKLFF. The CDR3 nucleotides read TGTGCCAGTAAAAGGACAGGTTGGGGAGTCGCAACTAATGAAAAACTGTTTTTT.

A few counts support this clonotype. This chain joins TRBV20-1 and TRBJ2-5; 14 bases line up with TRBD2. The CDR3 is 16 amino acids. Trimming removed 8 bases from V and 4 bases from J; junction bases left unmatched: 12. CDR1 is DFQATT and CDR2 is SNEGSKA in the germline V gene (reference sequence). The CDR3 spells CSPHPMTSGGAETQYF. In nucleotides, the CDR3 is TGCAGTCCACACCCCATGACTAGCGGGGGGGCAGAGACCCAGTACTTC.

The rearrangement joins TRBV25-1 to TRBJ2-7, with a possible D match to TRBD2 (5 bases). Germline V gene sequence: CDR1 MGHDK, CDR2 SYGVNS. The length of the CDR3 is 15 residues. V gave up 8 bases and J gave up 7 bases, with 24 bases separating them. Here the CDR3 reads CASSPWEAPSGEQYF. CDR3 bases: TGTGCCAGCTCACCATGGGAAGCTCCCTCGGGGGAGCAGTACTTC.

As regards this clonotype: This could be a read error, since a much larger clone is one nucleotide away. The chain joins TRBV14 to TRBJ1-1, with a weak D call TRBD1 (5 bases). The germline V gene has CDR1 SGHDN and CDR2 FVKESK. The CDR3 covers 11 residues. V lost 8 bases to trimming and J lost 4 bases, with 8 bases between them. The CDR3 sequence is CASGRGTEAFF. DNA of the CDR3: TGTGCCAGCGGTAGGGGCACTGAAGCTTTCTTT.

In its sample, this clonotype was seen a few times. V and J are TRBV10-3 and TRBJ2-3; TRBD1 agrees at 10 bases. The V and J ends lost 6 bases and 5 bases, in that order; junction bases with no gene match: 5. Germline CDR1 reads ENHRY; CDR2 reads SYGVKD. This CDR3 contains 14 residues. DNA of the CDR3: TGTGCCATCAGGGAAGGGACAGGGGTAGATACGCAGTATTTT. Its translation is CAIREGTGVDTQYF.

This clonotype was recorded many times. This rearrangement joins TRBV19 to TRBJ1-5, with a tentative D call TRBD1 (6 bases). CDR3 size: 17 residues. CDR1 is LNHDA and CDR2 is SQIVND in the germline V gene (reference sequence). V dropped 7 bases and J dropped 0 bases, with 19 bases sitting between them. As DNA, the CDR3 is TGTGCCAGTACGGCCAGGGGAGGGGGGAATAGCAATCAGCCCCAGCATTTT. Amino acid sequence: CASTARGGGNSNQPQHF.

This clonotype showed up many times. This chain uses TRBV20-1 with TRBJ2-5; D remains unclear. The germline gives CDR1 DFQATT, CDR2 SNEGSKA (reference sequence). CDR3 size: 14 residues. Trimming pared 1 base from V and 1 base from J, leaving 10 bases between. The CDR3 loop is CSARAQAVQETQYF. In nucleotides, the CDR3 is TGCAGTGCTAGAGCCCAGGCCGTCCAAGAGACCCAGTACTTC.

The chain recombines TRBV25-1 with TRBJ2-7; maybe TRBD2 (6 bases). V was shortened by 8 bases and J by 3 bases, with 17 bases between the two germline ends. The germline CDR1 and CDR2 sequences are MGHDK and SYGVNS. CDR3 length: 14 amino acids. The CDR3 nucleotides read TGTGCCAGCGGGGGGAGGAACTATGGCTACGAGCAGTACTTC. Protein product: CASGGRNYGYEQYF.

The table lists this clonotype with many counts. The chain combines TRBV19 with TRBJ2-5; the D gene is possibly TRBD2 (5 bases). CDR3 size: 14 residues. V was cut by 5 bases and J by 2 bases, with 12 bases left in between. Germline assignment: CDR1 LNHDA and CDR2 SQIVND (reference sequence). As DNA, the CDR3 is TGTGCCAGTAGTTTCCTCCGCGGGCAAGAGACCCAGTACTTC. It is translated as CASSFLRGQETQYF. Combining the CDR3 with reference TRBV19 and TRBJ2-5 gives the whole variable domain DGGITQSPKYLFRKEGQNVTLSCEQNLNHDAMYWYRQDPGQGLRLIYYSQIVNDFQKGDIAEGYSVSREKKESFPLTVTSAQKNPTAFYLCASSFLRGQETQYFGPGTRLLVL.

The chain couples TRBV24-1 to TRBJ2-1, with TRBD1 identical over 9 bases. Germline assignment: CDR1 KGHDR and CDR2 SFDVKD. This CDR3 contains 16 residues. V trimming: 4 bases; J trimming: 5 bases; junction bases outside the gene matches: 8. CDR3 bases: TGTGCCACCAGTGAGGCTCCGGACAGGGGCCACAATGAGCAGTTCTTC. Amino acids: CATSEAPDRGHNEQFF.

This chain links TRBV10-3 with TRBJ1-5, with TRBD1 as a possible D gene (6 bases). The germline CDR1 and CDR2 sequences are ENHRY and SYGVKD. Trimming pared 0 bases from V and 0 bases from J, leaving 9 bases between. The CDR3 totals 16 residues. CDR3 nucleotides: TGTGCCATCAGTGAGTCGGGGGGCCATAGCAATCAGCCCCAGCATTTT. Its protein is CAISESGGHSNQPQHF.

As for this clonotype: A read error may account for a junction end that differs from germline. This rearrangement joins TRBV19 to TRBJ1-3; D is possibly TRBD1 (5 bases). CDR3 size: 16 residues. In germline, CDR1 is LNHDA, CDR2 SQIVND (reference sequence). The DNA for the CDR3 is TGTGCCAGCAGTACCCAGAGGGGAGGTTTTGGAAACACCATATATTTT. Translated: CASSTQRGGFGNTIYF.

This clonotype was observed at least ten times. CDR3 sequence (DNA): TGTGCCAGCAGGGGGGGGTTTTCGAACACTGAAGCTTTCTTT. Translation: CASRGGFSNTEAFF. The rearrangement joins TRBV2 to TRBJ1-1, with D maybe TRBD1 (5 bases). The V gene's germline CDR1 is SNHLY and CDR2 FYNNEI. Deletions cut 6 bases from V and 1 base from J, with 12 bases between. CDR3 size: 14 residues.

The CDR3 loop is CASNQEALAQGYTF. CDR3 bases: TGTGCCAGCAACCAAGAGGCCCTCGCCCAAGGCTACACCTTC. The chain links TRBV11-2 to TRBJ1-2, with D unclear. Per the germline V gene, CDR1 is SGHAT and CDR2 is FQNNGV. Trimming took off 7 bases at V and 8 bases at J, with 20 bases between the two ends. The CDR3 loop spans 14 amino acids.

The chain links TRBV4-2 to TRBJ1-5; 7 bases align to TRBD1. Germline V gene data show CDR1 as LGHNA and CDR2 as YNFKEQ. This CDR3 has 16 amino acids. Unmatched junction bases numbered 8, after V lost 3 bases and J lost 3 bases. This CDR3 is CASSQVIGTDNQPQHF. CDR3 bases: TGTGCCAGCAGCCAGGTGATCGGGACAGACAATCAGCCCCAGCATTTT.

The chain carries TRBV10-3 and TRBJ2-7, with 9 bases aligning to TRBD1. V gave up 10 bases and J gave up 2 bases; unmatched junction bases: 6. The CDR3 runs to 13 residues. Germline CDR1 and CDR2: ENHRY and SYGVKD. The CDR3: CARAGTGTYEQYF. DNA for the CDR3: TGTGCCAGAGCCGGGACAGGGACCTACGAGCAGTACTTC.

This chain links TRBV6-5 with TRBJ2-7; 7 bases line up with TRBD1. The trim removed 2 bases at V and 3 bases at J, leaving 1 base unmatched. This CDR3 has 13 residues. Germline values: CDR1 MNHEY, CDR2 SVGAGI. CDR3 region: CASSYGTDYEQYF. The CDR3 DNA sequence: TGTGCCAGCAGTTACGGGACAGACTACGAGCAGTACTTC.

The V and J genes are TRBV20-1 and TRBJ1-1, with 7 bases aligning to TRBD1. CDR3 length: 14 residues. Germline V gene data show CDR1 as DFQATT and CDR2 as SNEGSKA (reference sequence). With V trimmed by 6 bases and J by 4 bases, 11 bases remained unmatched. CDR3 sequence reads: CSARQGGGGTEAFF. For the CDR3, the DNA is TGCAGTGCGCGACAGGGAGGTGGGGGCACTGAAGCTTTCTTT.

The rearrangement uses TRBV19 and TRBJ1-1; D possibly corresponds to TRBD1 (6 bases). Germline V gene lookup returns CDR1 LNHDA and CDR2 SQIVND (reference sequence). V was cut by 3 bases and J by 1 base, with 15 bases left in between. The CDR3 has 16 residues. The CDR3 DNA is TGTGCCAGTAGTATCATTCTTCGCAGGGGGAACACTGAAGCTTTCTTT. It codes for CASSIILRRGNTEAFF.

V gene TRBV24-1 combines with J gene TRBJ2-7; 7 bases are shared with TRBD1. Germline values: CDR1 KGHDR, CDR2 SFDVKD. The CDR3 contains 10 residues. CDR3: CADRVGEQYF. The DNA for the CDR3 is TGTGCTGACAGGGTCGGCGAGCAGTACTTC.

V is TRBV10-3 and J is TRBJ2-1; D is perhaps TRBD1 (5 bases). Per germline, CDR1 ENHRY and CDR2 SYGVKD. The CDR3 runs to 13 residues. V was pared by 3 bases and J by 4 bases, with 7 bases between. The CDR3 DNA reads TGTGCCATCAGTGATCGACAGTACAATGAGCAGTTCTTC. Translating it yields CAISDRQYNEQFF.

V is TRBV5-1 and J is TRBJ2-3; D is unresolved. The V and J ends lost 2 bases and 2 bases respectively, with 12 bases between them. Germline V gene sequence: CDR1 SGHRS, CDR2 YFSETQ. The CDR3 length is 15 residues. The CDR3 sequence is CASSFSPLNTDTQYF. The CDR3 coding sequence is TGCGCCAGCAGCTTCTCCCCGCTGAACACAGATACGCAGTATTTT.

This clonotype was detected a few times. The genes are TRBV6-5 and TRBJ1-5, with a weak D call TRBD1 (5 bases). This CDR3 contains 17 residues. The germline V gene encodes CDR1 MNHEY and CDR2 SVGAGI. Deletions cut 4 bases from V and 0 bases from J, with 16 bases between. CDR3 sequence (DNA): TGTGCCAGCAGTTCCGCGGGGCCAGGATATAGCAATCAGCCCCAGCATTTT. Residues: CASSSAGPGYSNQPQHF.

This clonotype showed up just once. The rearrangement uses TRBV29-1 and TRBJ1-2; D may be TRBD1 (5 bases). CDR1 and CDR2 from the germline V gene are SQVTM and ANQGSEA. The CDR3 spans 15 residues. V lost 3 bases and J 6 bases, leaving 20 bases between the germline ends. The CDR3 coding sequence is TGCAGCGTTGAGGGGAGGGGTTATAAGAGGGATGGCTACACCTTC. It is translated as CSVEGRGYKRDGYTF.

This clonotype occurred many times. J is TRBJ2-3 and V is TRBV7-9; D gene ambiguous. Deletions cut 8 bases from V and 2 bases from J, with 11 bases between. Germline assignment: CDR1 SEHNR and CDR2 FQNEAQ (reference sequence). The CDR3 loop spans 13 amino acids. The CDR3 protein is CASLAENTDTQYF. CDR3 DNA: TGTGCCAGCCTGGCAGAGAACACAGATACGCAGTATTTT.